This TCR beta chain was identified in a study of T-cell reconstitution after alpha-beta-depleted transplantation in children. A TCRbeta library incorporating unique molecular identifiers was prepared. TCRdb re-called the PCR reads through MiXCR, storing one row per CDR3 protein. The sample has about 200,000 distinct CDR3 sequences; about 6% are singletons. The CDR3 is 15 amino acids. Germline V gene lookup returns CDR1 MGHDK and CDR2 SYGVNS. The ends lost 5 bases at V and 5 bases at J; junction bases unmatched: 8. This rearrangement joins TRBV25-1 to TRBJ2-5; TRBD2 matches at 10 bases. The TCR originated in a girl under three years old with combined immunodeficiency, due to receive a stem cell transplant. This sample comprised PBMCs, obtained before TCRalphabeta/CD19-depleted stem cell transplant. The CDR3 protein is CASSFLAGVMETQYF. As DNA, the CDR3 is TGTGCCAGCAGTTTCCTAGCGGGAGTCATGGAGACCCAGTACTTC.